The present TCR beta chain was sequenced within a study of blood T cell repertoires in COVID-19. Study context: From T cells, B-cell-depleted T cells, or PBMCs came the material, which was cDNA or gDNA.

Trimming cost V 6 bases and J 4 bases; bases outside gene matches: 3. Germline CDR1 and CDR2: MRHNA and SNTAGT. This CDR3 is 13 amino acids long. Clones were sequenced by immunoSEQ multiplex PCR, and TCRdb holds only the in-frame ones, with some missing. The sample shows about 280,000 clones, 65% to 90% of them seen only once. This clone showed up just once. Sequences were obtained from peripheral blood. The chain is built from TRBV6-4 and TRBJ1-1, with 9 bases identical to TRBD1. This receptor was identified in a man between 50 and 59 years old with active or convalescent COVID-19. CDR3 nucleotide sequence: TGTGCCAGCAGCGTGACAGGGGGCACTGAAGCTTTCTTT. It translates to CASSVTGGTEAFF.